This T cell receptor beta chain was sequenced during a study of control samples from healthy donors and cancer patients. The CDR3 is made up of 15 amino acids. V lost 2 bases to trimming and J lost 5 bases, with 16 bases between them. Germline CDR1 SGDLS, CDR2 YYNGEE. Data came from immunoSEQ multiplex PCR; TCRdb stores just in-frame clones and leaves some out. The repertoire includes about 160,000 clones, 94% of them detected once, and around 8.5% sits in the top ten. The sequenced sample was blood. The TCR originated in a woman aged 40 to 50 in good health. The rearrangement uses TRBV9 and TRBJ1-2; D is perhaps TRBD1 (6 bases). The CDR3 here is CASSVITGKSYGYTF. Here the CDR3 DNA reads TGTGCCAGCAGCGTCATTACAGGGAAATCATATGGCTACACCTTC.